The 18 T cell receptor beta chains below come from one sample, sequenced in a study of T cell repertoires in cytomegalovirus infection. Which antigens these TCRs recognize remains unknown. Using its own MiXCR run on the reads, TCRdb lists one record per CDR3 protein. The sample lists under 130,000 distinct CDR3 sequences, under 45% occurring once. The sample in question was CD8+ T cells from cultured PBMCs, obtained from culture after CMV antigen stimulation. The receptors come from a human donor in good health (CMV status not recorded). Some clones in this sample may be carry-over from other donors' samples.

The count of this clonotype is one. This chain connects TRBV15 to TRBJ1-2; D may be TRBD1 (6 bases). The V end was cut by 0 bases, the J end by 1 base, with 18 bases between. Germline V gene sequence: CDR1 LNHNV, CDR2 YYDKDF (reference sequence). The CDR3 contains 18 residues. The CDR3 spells CATSREDKPGALNYGYTF. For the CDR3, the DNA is TGTGCCACCAGCAGAGAAGACAAACCAGGGGCTCTTAACTATGGCTACACCTTC.

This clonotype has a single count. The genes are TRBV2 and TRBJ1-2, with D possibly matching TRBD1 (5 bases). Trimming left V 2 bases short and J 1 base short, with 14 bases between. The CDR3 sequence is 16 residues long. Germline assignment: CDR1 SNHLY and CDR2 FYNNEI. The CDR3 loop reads CASSETDSAINYGYTF. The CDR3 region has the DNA TGTGCCAGCAGTGAAACCGACAGCGCAATTAACTATGGCTACACCTTC.

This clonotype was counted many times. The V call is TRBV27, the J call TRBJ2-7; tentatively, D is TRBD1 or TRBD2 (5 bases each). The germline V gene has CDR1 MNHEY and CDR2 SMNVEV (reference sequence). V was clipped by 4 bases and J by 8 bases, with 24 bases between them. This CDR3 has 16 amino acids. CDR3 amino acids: CASSSNSGTNRLKQYF. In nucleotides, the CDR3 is TGTGCCAGCAGTTCAAACTCCGGGACGAACCGCCTGAAGCAGTACTTC.

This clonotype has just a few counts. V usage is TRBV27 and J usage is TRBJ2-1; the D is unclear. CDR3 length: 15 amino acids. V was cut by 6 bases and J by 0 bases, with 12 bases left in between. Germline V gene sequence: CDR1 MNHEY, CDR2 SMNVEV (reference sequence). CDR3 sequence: CASRRLLSSYNEQFF. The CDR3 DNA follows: TGTGCCAGCAGGCGACTTCTTAGCTCCTACAATGAGCAGTTCTTC.

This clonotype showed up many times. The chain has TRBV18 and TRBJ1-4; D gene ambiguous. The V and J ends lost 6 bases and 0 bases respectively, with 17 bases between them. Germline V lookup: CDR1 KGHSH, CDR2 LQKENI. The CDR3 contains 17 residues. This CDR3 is CASSTFFQLPTNEKLFF. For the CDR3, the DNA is TGTGCCAGCTCGACCTTTTTTCAGCTTCCAACTAATGAAAAACTGTTTTTT. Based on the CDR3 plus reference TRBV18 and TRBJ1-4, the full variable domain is NAGVMQNPRHLVRRRGQEARLRCSPMKGHSHVYWYRQLPEEGLKFMVYLQKENIIDESGMPKERFSAEFPKEGPSILRIQQVVRGDSAAYFCASSTFFQLPTNEKLFFGSGTQLSVL.

DNA of the CDR3: TGCAGCGTTGAATGGGGCTACGAGCAGTACTTC. It specifies CSVEWGYEQYF. This sequence joins TRBV29-1 and TRBJ2-7; D unclear. The ends were cut back, 2 bases at V and 3 bases at J, with 5 bases in the middle. The CDR3 runs to 11 residues. Per germline, CDR1 SQVTM and CDR2 ANQGSEA.

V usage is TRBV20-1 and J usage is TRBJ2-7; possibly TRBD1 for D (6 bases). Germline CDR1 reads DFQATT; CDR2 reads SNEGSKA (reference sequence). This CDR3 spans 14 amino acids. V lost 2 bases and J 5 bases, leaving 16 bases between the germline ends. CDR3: CSARPDSKIHEQYF. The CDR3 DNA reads TGCAGTGCTAGACCGGACAGTAAAATCCACGAGCAGTACTTC.

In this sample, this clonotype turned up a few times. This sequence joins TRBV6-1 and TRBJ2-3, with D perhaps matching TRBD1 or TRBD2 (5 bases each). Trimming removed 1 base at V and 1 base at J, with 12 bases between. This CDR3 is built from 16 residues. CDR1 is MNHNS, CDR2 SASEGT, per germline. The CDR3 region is CASSEEGRDGTDTQYF. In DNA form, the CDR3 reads TGTGCCAGCAGTGAAGAGGGCAGGGACGGCACAGATACGCAGTATTTT.

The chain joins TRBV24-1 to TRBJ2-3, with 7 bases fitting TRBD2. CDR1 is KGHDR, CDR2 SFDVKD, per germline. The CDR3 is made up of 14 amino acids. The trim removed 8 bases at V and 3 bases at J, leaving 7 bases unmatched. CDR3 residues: CATNPAGLTDTQYF. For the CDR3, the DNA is TGTGCCACCAACCCAGCGGGGTTGACAGATACGCAGTATTTT.

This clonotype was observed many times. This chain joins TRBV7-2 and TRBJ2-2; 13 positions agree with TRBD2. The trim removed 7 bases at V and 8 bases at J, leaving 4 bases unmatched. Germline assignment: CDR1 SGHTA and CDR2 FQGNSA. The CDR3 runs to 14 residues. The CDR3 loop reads CASTPGLAGGELFF. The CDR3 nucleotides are TGTGCCAGCACCCCGGGACTAGCGGGAGGGGAGCTGTTTTTT.

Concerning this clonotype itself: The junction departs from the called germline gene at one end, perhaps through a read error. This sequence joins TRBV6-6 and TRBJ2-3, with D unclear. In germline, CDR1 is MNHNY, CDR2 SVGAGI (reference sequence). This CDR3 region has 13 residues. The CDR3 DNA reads TGTGCCAGCAGTAACTCTAACACAGATACGCAGTATTTT. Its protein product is CASSNSNTDTQYF.

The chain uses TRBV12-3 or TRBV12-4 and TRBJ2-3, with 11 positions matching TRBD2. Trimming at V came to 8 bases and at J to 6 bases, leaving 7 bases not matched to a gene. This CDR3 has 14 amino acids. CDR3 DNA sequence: TGTGCCAGCGCGCTAGCGGGGGGAGACGATACGCAGTATTTT. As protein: CASALAGGDDTQYF.

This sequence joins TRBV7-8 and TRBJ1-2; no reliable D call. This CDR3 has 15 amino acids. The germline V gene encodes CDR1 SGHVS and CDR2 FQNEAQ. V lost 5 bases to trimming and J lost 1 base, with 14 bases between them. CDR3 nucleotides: TGTGCCAGCAGCGAAGGACGTACCCTTAACTATGGCTACACCTTC. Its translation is CASSEGRTLNYGYTF.

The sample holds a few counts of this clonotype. In DNA form, the CDR3 reads TGTGCCAGCAGCTTAGGCCCTGGAGGCAATCAGCCCCAGCATTTT. Protein product: CASSLGPGGNQPQHF. The chain carries TRBV7-6 and TRBJ1-5; no definite D call. The germline gives CDR1 SGHVS, CDR2 FNYEAQ. CDR3 size: 15 residues. Trimming took 1 base from V and 2 from J, leaving 9 bases between them.

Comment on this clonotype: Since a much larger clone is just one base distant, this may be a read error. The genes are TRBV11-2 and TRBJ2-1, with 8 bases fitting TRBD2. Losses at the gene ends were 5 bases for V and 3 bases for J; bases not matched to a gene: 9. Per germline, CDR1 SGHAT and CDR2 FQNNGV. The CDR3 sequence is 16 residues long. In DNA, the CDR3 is TGTGCCAGCAGCAGAACGGGACTAGTGGGCTACAATGAGCAGTTCTTC. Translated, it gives CASSRTGLVGYNEQFF. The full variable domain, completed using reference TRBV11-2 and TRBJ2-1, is EAGVAQSPRYKIIEKRQSVAFWCNPISGHATLYWYQQILGQGPKLLIQFQNNGVVDDSQLPKDRFSAERLKGVDSTLKIQPAKLEDSAVYLCASSRTGLVGYNEQFFGPGTRLTVL.

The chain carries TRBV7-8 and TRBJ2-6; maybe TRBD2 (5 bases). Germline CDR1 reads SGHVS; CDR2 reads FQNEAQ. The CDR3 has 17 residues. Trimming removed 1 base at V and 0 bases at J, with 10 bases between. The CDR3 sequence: CASSLGGWVSGANVLTF. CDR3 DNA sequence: TGTGCCAGCAGCTTAGGAGGGTGGGTCTCTGGGGCCAACGTCCTGACTTTC.

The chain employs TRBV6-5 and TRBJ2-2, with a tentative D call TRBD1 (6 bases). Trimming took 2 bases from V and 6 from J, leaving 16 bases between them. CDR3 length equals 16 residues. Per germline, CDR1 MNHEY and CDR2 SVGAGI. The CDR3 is CASSYRTGTKPGELFF. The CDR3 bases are TGTGCCAGCAGTTACCGCACAGGGACGAAGCCCGGGGAGCTGTTTTTT.

The CDR3 region is CSVPGTTQYNEQFF. The CDR3 DNA reads as TGCAGTGTTCCCGGGACTACCCAATACAATGAGCAGTTCTTC. This rearrangement joins TRBV20-1 to TRBJ2-1, with 7 bases fitting TRBD2. Losses at the gene ends were 7 bases for V and 4 bases for J; bases not matched to a gene: 10. CDR1 and CDR2 (germline): DFQATT, SNEGSKA (reference sequence). There are 14 residues in the CDR3.